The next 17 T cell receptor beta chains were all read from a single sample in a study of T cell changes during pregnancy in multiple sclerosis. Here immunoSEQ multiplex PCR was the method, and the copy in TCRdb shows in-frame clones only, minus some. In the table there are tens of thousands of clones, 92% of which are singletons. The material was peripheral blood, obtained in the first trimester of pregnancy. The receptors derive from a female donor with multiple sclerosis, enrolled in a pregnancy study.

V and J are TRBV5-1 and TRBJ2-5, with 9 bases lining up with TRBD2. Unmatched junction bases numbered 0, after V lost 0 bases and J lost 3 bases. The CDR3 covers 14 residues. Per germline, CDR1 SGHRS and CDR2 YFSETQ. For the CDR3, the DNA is TGCGCCAGCAGCTTGGCTAGCGGGAAAGAGACCCAGTACTTC. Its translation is CASSLASGKETQYF.

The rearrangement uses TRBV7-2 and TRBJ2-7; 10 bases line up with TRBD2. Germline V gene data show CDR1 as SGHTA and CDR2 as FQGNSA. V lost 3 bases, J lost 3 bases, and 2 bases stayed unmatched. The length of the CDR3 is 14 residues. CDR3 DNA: TGTGCCAGCAGCTTTGGACTAGCGGACTACGAGCAGTACTTC. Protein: CASSFGLADYEQYF.

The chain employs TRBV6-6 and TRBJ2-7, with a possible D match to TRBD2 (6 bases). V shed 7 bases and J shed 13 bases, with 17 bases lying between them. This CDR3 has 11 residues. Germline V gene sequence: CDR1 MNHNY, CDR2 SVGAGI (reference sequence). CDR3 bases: TGTGCCAGCACGTTGGCGGGGATTCGTTACTTC. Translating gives CASTLAGIRYF.

Here the CDR3 reads CASSLANLAGPREQYF. CDR3 sequence (DNA): TGTGCCAGCAGCTTAGCGAATCTAGCGGGACCGAGGGAGCAGTACTTC. The genes are TRBV7-2 and TRBJ2-7, with 9 bases lining up with TRBD2. Germline CDR1 SGHTA, CDR2 FQGNSA. V lost 0 bases to trimming and J lost 7 bases; unmatched junction nucleotides: 10. This CDR3 is built from 16 residues.

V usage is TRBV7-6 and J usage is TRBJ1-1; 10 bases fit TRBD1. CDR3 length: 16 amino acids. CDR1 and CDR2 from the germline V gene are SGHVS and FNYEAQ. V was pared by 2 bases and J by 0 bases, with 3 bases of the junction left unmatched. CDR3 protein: CASSLRQGALNTEAFF. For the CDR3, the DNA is TGTGCCAGCAGCTTAAGACAGGGGGCGCTGAACACTGAAGCTTTCTTT.

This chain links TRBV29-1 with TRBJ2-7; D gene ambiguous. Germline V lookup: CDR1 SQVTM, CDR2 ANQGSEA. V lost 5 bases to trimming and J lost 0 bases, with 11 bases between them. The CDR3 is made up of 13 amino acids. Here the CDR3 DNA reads TGCAGCGTTCTGACAAGAATCTCCTACGAGCAGTACTTC. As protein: CSVLTRISYEQYF.

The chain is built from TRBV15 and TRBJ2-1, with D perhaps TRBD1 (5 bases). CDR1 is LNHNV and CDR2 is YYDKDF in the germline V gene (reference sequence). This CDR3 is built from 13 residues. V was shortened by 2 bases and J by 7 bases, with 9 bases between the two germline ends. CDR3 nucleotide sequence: TGTGCCACCAGCAGACAGGGATGGAATGAGCAGTTCTTC. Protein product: CATSRQGWNEQFF. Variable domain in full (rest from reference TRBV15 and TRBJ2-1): DAMVIQNPRYQVTQFGKPVTLSCSQTLNHNVMYWYQQKSSQAPKLLFHYYDKDFNNEADTPDNFQSRRPNTSFCFLDIRSPGLGDTAMYLCATSRQGWNEQFFGPGTRLTVL.

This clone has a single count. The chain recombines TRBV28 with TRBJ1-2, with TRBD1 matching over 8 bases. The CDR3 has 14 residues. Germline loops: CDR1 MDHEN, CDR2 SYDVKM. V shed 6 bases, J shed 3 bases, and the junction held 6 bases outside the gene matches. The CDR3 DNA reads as TGTGCCAGCAGACTGACAGGGGTGGACTATGGCTACACCTTC. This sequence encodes CASRLTGVDYGYTF.

The chain's CDR3 is CAISELDREETQYF. CDR3 bases: TGTGCCATCAGTGAGTTAGACAGGGAGGAGACCCAGTACTTC. The chain links TRBV10-3 to TRBJ2-5; 7 bases are a match to TRBD1. The CDR3 has 14 residues. Germline-derived CDR1 and CDR2 are ENHRY and SYGVKD. The junction had 4 bases not matched to a gene; V was cut back by 1 base and J by 5 bases.

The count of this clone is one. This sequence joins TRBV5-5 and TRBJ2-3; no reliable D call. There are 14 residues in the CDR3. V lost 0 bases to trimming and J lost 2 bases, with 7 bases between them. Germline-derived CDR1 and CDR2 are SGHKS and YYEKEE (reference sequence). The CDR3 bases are TGTGCCAGCAGCTTGGGTTCGTACACAGATACGCAGTATTTT. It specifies CASSLGSYTDTQYF.

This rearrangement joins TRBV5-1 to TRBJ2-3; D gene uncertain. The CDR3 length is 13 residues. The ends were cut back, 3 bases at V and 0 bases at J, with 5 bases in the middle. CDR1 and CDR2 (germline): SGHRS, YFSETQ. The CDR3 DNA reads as TGCGCCAGCAGCTCCCTTAGCACAGATACGCAGTATTTT. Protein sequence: CASSSLSTDTQYF.

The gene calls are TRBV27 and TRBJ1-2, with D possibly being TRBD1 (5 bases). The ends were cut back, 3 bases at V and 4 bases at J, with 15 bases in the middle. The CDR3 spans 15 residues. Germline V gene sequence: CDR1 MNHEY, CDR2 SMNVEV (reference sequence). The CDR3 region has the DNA TGTGCCAGCAGTTTGAAAGGGACTTCCACCTATGGCTACACCTTC. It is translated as CASSLKGTSTYGYTF.

As DNA, the CDR3 is TGTGCCAGCAAGTGCCGCGGACTAGCGGGTAGAGATACGCAGTATTTT. Its protein is CASKCRGLAGRDTQYF. The chain recombines TRBV25-1 with TRBJ2-3; TRBD2 matches at 11 bases. This CDR3 comprises 16 residues. The ends lost 7 bases at V and 5 bases at J; junction bases unmatched: 11. Germline CDR1 MGHDK, CDR2 SYGVNS.

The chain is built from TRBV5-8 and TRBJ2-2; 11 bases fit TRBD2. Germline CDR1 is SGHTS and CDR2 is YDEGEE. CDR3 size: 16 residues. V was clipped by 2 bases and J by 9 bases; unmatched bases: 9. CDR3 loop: CASSLKLAGDPRELFF. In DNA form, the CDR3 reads TGTGCCAGCAGCTTAAAACTAGCGGGAGATCCGCGGGAGCTGTTTTTT.

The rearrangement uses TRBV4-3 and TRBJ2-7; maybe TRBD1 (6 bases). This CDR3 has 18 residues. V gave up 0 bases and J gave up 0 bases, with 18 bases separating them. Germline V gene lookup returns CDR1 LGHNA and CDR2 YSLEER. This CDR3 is CASSQDLRGHLYSYEQYF. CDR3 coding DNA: TGCGCCAGCAGCCAAGATCTTCGGGGACACCTCTACTCCTACGAGCAGTACTTC.

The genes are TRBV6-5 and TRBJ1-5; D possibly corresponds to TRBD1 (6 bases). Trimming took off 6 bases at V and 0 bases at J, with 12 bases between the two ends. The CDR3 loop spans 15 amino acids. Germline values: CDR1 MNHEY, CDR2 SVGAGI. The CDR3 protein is CASRLGHLSNQPQHF. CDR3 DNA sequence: TGTGCCAGCAGACTGGGACACCTTAGCAATCAGCCCCAGCATTTT.

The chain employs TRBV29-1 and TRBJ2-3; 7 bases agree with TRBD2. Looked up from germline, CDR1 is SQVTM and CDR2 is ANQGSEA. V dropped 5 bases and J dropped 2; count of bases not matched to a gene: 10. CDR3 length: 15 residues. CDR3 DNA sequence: TGCAGCGTTTCCGACAGCGGGGCCTACACAGATACGCAGTATTTT. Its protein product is CSVSDSGAYTDTQYF.